This TCR beta chain was sequenced during a study of long-term antiretroviral therapy in people with HIV. Study-wide results and caveats: All blood samples came from the years 2004 to 2017, possibly under older ART regimens. Clones that had undergone expansion before ART dominated the repertoire at all time points. HIV repertoire CDR3 lengths ranged less widely than those of controls. Post-ART diversity increased but stayed below transplant donor controls.

The V and J ends lost 0 bases and 10 bases respectively, with 10 bases between them. Germline V gene data show CDR1 as GTSNPN and CDR2 as SVGIG (reference sequence). This CDR3 is built from 12 residues. The assay used was immunoSEQ (version v3.0), run at survey level. Measured with immunoSEQ multiplex PCR; TCRdb has only the in-frame clones, and not every one. Of tens of thousands of clones in the sample, 80% to 85% were seen once. For this clone: Antigen: not known.

Sequencing was performed on unsorted PBMCs, taken 0.2 years after starting antiretroviral therapy. V is TRBV30 and J is TRBJ2-1; possibly TRBD2 for D (6 bases). The receptor comes from a woman in her twenties or thirties with HIV. CDR3 sequence (DNA): TGTGCCTGGAGTGTTCTTGCGGGGGAGCAGTTCTTC. Amino acid sequence: CAWSVLAGEQFF.